Below, 10 T cell receptor beta chains from the same sample are listed, as sequenced in a study of shared clonotypes between healthy human individuals. TCRdb's copy holds only in-frame clones and misses some; the assay was immunoSEQ multiplex PCR. The data contain 2 million to 2.5 million clones, 80% to 95% of them singletons. Material for sequencing was naive CD4+ T cells from PBMCs. The subset here: CD45RA+ positively selected. The receptor source for this set is a man aged 18 to 30 in good health. Some clones in this sample may be carry-over from other donors' samples.

The chain couples TRBV7-9 to TRBJ2-5; either TRBD1 or TRBD2 may fit D (6 bases each). Deletions cut 5 bases from V and 4 bases from J, with 14 bases between. Per the germline V gene, CDR1 is SEHNR and CDR2 is FQNEAQ (reference sequence). The CDR3 runs 14 residues. The CDR3 reads CASSTRGLAETQYF. CDR3 in DNA: TGTGCCAGCAGCACCAGGGGACTGGCAGAGACCCAGTACTTC.

This chain uses TRBV30 with TRBJ1-2, with unresolved D. CDR1 and CDR2 (germline): GTSNPN, SVGIG (reference sequence). The length of the CDR3 is 13 residues. V shed 4 bases and J shed 4 bases, with 13 bases lying between them. The CDR3 DNA reads as TGTGCCTGGACTACTAGAACCTTCTATGGCTACACCTTC. This sequence encodes CAWTTRTFYGYTF.

The chain employs TRBV7-6 and TRBJ2-7, with unresolved D. V lost 5 bases, J lost 2 bases, and 10 bases lay in between. From germline, CDR1 is SGHVS and CDR2 FNYEAQ. This CDR3 is 13 amino acids long. CDR3 protein: CASSRQDPYEQYF. The CDR3 nucleotides are TGTGCCAGCAGCCGCCAGGATCCCTACGAGCAGTACTTC.

The chain links TRBV28 to TRBJ2-7; 7 nucleotides align to TRBD2. The CDR3 sequence is 15 residues long. The germline V gene has CDR1 MDHEN and CDR2 SYDVKM. V lost 6 bases to trimming and J lost 3 bases; unmatched junction nucleotides: 11. CDR3 loop: CASRSQKGGLYEQYF. The CDR3 DNA reads TGTGCCAGCAGATCACAGAAGGGAGGGCTCTACGAGCAGTACTTC.

This clone was observed a single time. The chain couples TRBV4-3 to TRBJ2-2; 12 bases are shared with TRBD1. The CDR3 contains 16 residues. The germline V gene has CDR1 LGHNA and CDR2 YSLEER. With 0 bases clipped from V and 6 bases from J, the junction kept 2 bases outside the gene matches. CDR3 amino acids: CASSQEGQGAAGELFF. In DNA form, the CDR3 reads TGCGCCAGCAGCCAAGAGGGACAGGGGGCGGCCGGGGAGCTGTTTTTT.

This clone was detected only once. This same CDR3 is encoded by further DNA sequences in the sample. V usage is TRBV2 and J usage is TRBJ1-5; no clear D gene. The ends were cut back, 2 bases at V and 4 bases at J, with 3 bases in the middle. The CDR3 runs 12 residues. CDR1 SNHLY and CDR2 FYNNEI come from the germline V gene. CDR3 coding DNA: TGTGCCAGCAGTGAACCTAATCAGCCCCAGCATTTT. Translation: CASSEPNQPQHF. The complete variable domain, with remaining parts taken from reference TRBV2 and TRBJ1-5, reads EPEVTQTPSHQVTQMGQEVILRCVPISNHLYFYWYRQILGQKVEFLVSFYNNEISEKSEIFDDQFSVERPDGSNFTLKIRSTKLEDSAMYFCASSEPNQPQHFGDGTRLSIL.

The chain recombines TRBV7-2 with TRBJ2-7; D uncertain. Trimming cost V 1 base and J 5 bases, with 15 bases left between them. CDR1 and CDR2 (germline): SGHTA, FQGNSA. This CDR3 contains 15 residues. The DNA for the CDR3 is TGTGCCAGCAGCTTAGAAGGACCCTCAGGCCACGAGCAGTACTTC. Translation gives CASSLEGPSGHEQYF.

V gene TRBV6-6 combines with J gene TRBJ2-7; 9 bases match TRBD2. Per the germline V gene, CDR1 is MNHNY and CDR2 is SVGAGI (reference sequence). This CDR3 comprises 16 residues. Trimming took 0 bases from V and 3 from J; bases not matched to a gene: 6. For the CDR3, the DNA is TGTGCCAGCAGTTACTCGTATAGCGGGAGAGTCTACGAGCAGTACTTC. It encodes CASSYSYSGRVYEQYF.

The CDR3 DNA is TGTGCCAGCAGTTTACGAACCTCTGGGGCCAACGTCCTGACTTTC. The encoded protein is CASSLRTSGANVLTF. The chain has TRBV28 and TRBJ2-6; no definite D call. The CDR3 loop spans 15 amino acids. The V end was cut by 2 bases, the J end by 0 bases, with 5 bases between. Germline CDR1 is MDHEN and CDR2 is SYDVKM.

This chain links TRBV5-6 with TRBJ2-3; 10 nucleotides agree with TRBD1. J was trimmed by 2 bases and V by 3 bases; bases with no gene match: 6. This CDR3 comprises 16 residues. CDR1 and CDR2 (germline): SGHDT, YYEEEE. In DNA, the CDR3 is TGTGCCAGCAGCTGGGACAGGGGCCGGCCCACAGATACGCAGTATTTT. This translates into CASSWDRGRPTDTQYF.